The 14 T cell receptor beta chains reported below all come from one sample, sequenced in a study of T-cell memory formation after mild COVID-19. TCRdb ran MiXCR on the 5' RACE reads and lists one entry per CDR3 protein. The table lists about 430,000 distinct CDR3 sequences, less than 25% of them singletons. Sequencing input: PBMCs or a T cell subset sorted from them (not recorded which). The receptors come from an adult woman who had mild COVID-19 (a few samples of this study predate the infection). Cell type and time point are not known.

This clonotype was recorded at least ten times. The gene calls are TRBV5-1 and TRBJ2-7; D is unclear. CDR3 length: 16 residues. The germline V gene encodes CDR1 SGHRS and CDR2 YFSETQ. The V end was cut by 2 bases, the J end by 2 bases, with 17 bases between. CDR3 residues: CASSLRARTGTYEQYF. DNA for the CDR3: TGCGCCAGCAGCTTACGGGCAAGGACCGGTACCTACGAGCAGTACTTC.

This clonotype was seen a handful of times. V gene TRBV3-1 combines with J gene TRBJ2-1; weak D call: TRBD2 (5 bases). Germline lookup yields CDR1 LGHDT and CDR2 YNNKEL (reference sequence). Trimming stripped 6 bases from V and 0 bases from J, with 12 bases between. The CDR3 totals 15 residues. The CDR3: CASRPIGSSYNEQFF. CDR3 nucleotides: TGTGCCAGCAGACCAATAGGGAGCTCCTACAATGAGCAGTTCTTC.

In this sample, this clonotype turned up a few times. The V call is TRBV12-3 or TRBV12-4, the J call TRBJ1-5; TRBD1 aligns across 9 bases. J lost 9 bases, V lost 6 bases, and 6 bases had no gene match. CDR3 size: 13 residues. CDR3 region: CASSRDRAGPQHF. CDR3 sequence (DNA): TGTGCCAGCAGCCGGGACAGGGCTGGGCCCCAGCATTTT.

This clonotype turned up a few times. The chain couples TRBV7-9 to TRBJ2-7; D is possibly TRBD1 (6 bases). The V gene lost 6 bases and the J gene lost 2 bases, with 14 bases spanning the gap. The length of the CDR3 is 14 residues. CDR1 is SEHNR and CDR2 is FQNEAQ in the germline V gene (reference sequence). This CDR3 is CASRTQDSPYEQYF. The CDR3 DNA reads as TGTGCCAGCAGGACGCAGGACAGCCCCTACGAGCAGTACTTC.

The chain combines TRBV9 with TRBJ1-2, with 8 bases that match TRBD1. The CDR3 has 12 amino acids. V lost 3 bases and J lost 8; bases outside the gene matches: 3. Germline values: CDR1 SGDLS, CDR2 YYNGEE. The DNA for the CDR3 is TGTGCCAGCAGCGGAGACAGGGGCGGCTACACCTTC. Encoded protein: CASSGDRGGYTF.

The CDR3 DNA is TGTGCCATCAGCTCGACAGGGGGATACGAAAAACTGTTTTTT. It translates to CAISSTGGYEKLFF. The V and J genes are TRBV10-3 and TRBJ1-4, with 9 bases that match TRBD1. The CDR3 has 14 amino acids. Trimming removed 6 bases from V and 8 bases from J; junction bases left unmatched: 7. The germline gives CDR1 ENHRY, CDR2 SYGVKD.

This clonotype was observed a few times. The chain carries TRBV30 and TRBJ2-5; TRBD2 matches at 12 bases. The germline V gene encodes CDR1 GTSNPN and CDR2 SVGIG (reference sequence). The CDR3 totals 20 residues. V dropped 1 base and J dropped 7; count of bases not matched to a gene: 22. The CDR3 coding sequence is TGTGCCTGGAGTGCGTCTCCGGGACTAGCGGGCGGGCAGCTATTAAGGACCCAGTACTTC. Translation gives CAWSASPGLAGGQLLRTQYF.

There are a few counts of this clonotype. The rearrangement links TRBV29-1 to TRBJ1-1; no clear D gene. The CDR3 loop spans 11 amino acids. Trimming removed 4 bases at V and 9 bases at J, with 12 bases between. Germline V gene data show CDR1 as SQVTM and CDR2 as ANQGSEA. CDR3 loop: CSVGSGEQAFF. DNA of the CDR3: TGCAGCGTTGGTAGCGGGGAGCAAGCTTTCTTT.

This clonotype was counted between two and nine times. J is TRBJ1-2 and V is TRBV5-1; 7 positions match TRBD1. The J segment lost 3 bases and the V segment lost 0 bases, leaving 2 bases of the junction unmatched. The CDR3 runs to 14 residues. CDR1 and CDR2 from the germline V gene are SGHRS and YFSETQ. CDR3 bases: TGCGCCAGCAGCTTGGTCACAGGGGACTATGGCTACACCTTC. This codes for CASSLVTGDYGYTF. Filled out from reference TRBV5-1 and TRBJ1-2, the complete variable domain reads KAGVTQTPRYLIKTRGQQVTLSCSPISGHRSVSWYQQTPGQGLQFLFEYFSETQRNKGNFPGRFSGRQFSNSRSEMNVSTLELGDSALYLCASSLVTGDYGYTFGSGTRLTVV.

The chain couples TRBV19 to TRBJ2-1; 12 bases agree with TRBD2. The germline V gene encodes CDR1 LNHDA and CDR2 SQIVND (reference sequence). The CDR3 spans 16 residues. With 1 base clipped from V and 3 bases from J, the junction kept 1 base outside the gene matches. The CDR3 sequence is CASSIGGLAGYNEQFF. The CDR3 bases are TGTGCCAGTAGTATAGGGGGACTAGCGGGCTACAATGAGCAGTTCTTC.

The chain is built from TRBV7-9 and TRBJ2-7; 7 bases fit TRBD2. The CDR3 has 15 residues. Per the germline V gene, CDR1 is SEHNR and CDR2 is FQNEAQ (reference sequence). V was pared by 2 bases and J by 6 bases, with 10 bases of the junction left unmatched. The CDR3 DNA sequence: TGTGCCAGCAGCTTAAAAGGGGAGGGCCTTCTCGAGCAGTACTTC. This codes for CASSLKGEGLLEQYF.

V usage is TRBV4-2 and J usage is TRBJ2-7; the D gene is possibly TRBD1 (6 bases). Trimming shortened V by 0 bases and J by 7 bases, and 13 bases separated the two germline ends. CDR3 length equals 14 residues. Germline CDR1 LGHNA, CDR2 YNFKEQ. CDR3 sequence reads: CASSQDRIQGEQYF. DNA of the CDR3: TGTGCCAGCAGCCAAGACCGTATCCAGGGGGAGCAGTACTTC.

The chain uses TRBV15 and TRBJ1-5, with TRBD1 matching 7 bases. The junction had 9 bases not matched to a gene; V was cut back by 0 bases and J by 4 bases. The CDR3 runs 17 residues. Germline loops: CDR1 LNHNV, CDR2 YYDKDF (reference sequence). This CDR3 reads CATSRDPLRQGNQPQHF. The CDR3 DNA is TGTGCCACCAGCAGAGATCCGTTGAGACAGGGAAATCAGCCCCAGCATTTT.

With regard to this clonotype: At one end, the junction sequence differs from germline, possibly due to a read error. The chain is built from TRBV7-9 and TRBJ2-1; D may be TRBD1 (5 bases). CDR3 length: 8 residues. Germline-derived CDR1 and CDR2 are SEHNR and FQNEAQ (reference sequence). The CDR3 DNA follows: TGTGCCAGCAGTCCCGACAGCTTC. Translated: CASSPDSF.